Below, 18 T cell receptor beta chains from the same sample are listed, as sequenced in a study of graft-versus-host responses after intestinal transplantation. Sequenced by immunoSEQ multiplex PCR; TCRdb stores in-frame clones only, minus some. The sample has fewer than 110,000 clones, roughly 86% seen once. These receptors' targets are unknown. Sample: unstimulated CD4+ T cells sorted from spleen or lymph node cells, taken before transplant. These receptors were collected from a human donor who was the organ donor for an intestinal transplant.

The chain joins TRBV6-6 to TRBJ2-5; no clear D gene. Germline V gene sequence: CDR1 MNHNY, CDR2 SVGAGI (reference sequence). The germline V and J ends were trimmed by 2 bases and 1 base, with 14 bases remaining between them. The CDR3 sequence is 16 residues long. The CDR3 reads CASSYIVVGVQETQYF. CDR3 bases: TGTGCCAGCAGTTACATTGTTGTTGGGGTCCAAGAGACCCAGTACTTC.

About this clone: This same CDR3 is encoded by further DNA sequences in the sample. The chain links TRBV9 to TRBJ2-6; D unclear. There are 14 residues in the CDR3. Germline V gene lookup returns CDR1 SGDLS and CDR2 YYNGEE. V was pared by 1 base and J by 0 bases, with 2 bases between. The CDR3 region has the DNA TGTGCCAGCAGCGTACACTCTGGGGCCAACGTCCTGACTTTC. Its translation: CASSVHSGANVLTF.

This chain uses TRBV6-5 with TRBJ2-1; 11 bases align to TRBD2. The CDR3 runs to 15 residues. The J segment lost 2 bases and the V segment lost 10 bases, leaving 7 bases of the junction unmatched. Germline-derived CDR1 and CDR2 are MNHEY and SVGAGI. The CDR3 here is CATRVAGGTYNEQFF. The CDR3 nucleotides read TGTGCCACCCGGGTAGCGGGGGGGACCTACAATGAGCAGTTCTTC.

This chain uses TRBV30 with TRBJ1-5; no firm D call. This CDR3 comprises 13 residues. V lost 2 bases and J lost 4, with 9 bases in between. Germline V gives CDR1 GTSNPN, CDR2 SVGIG (reference sequence). This CDR3 is CAWSPSENQPQHF. CDR3 coding DNA: TGTGCCTGGAGTCCCTCGGAAAATCAGCCCCAGCATTTT.

This clone was counted only a few times. The rearrangement links TRBV5-6 to TRBJ1-1, with D maybe TRBD1 (5 bases). The V gene's germline CDR1 is SGHDT and CDR2 YYEEEE. Trimming shortened V by 0 bases and J by 8 bases, and 8 bases separated the two germline ends. CDR3 length: 12 residues. The CDR3 protein is CASSLGGFEAFF. The CDR3 bases are TGTGCCAGCAGCTTGGGGGGGTTCGAAGCTTTCTTT.

The V call is TRBV5-4, the J call TRBJ2-1; tentatively, D is TRBD2 (5 bases). The CDR3 loop spans 16 amino acids. In germline, CDR1 is SGHNT, CDR2 YYREEE (reference sequence). Trimming cost V 3 bases and J 9 bases, with 22 bases left between them. The CDR3 sequence is CASSSRGSPLLGEQFF. The DNA of the CDR3 is TGTGCCAGCAGCTCTCGGGGTAGCCCCCTGTTGGGTGAGCAGTTCTTC.

This clone was counted a single time. The chain combines TRBV19 with TRBJ2-1; 10 bases are a match to TRBD2. Germline lookup yields CDR1 LNHDA and CDR2 SQIVND (reference sequence). The CDR3 has 16 residues. V was clipped by 1 base and J by 2 bases; unmatched bases: 2. This CDR3 reads CASSIALAGAYNEQFF. As DNA, the CDR3 is TGTGCCAGTAGTATAGCGCTAGCGGGGGCCTACAATGAGCAGTTCTTC.

A single count supports this clone. This rearrangement joins TRBV28 to TRBJ1-5; D perhaps matches TRBD1 (5 bases). Germline V CDR1 and CDR2: MDHEN, SYDVKM. The CDR3 runs 14 residues. Trimming shortened V by 2 bases and J by 3 bases, and 8 bases separated the two germline ends. The CDR3 DNA sequence: TGTGCCAGCAGTTTAGGGGGGACCAATCAGCCCCAGCATTTT. Amino acid sequence: CASSLGGTNQPQHF.

This chain connects TRBV18 to TRBJ2-1, with unresolved D. The V end lost 3 bases, the J end lost 2 bases, and 17 bases lay between the germline ends. The germline V gene has CDR1 KGHSH and CDR2 LQKENI. The length of the CDR3 is 17 residues. The DNA for the CDR3 is TGTGCCAGCTCACCTATTCCGGCTCCCTCGGCCTACAATGAGCAGTTCTTC. Its translation: CASSPIPAPSAYNEQFF.

The chain uses TRBV6-1 and TRBJ1-2, with D possibly TRBD1 on 6 matching bases. Trimming removed 3 bases from V and 5 bases from J, with 7 bases in between. Germline lookup yields CDR1 MNHNS and CDR2 SASEGT. This CDR3 comprises 12 residues. CDR3 nucleotide sequence: TGTGCCAGCAGTGAGGGACAATATGGCTACACCTTC. As protein: CASSEGQYGYTF.

This clone came up once. The gene calls are TRBV18 and TRBJ1-2; the D is unclear. This CDR3 comprises 15 residues. V lost 3 bases to trimming and J lost 5 bases, with 16 bases between them. CDR1 and CDR2 from the germline V gene are KGHSH and LQKENI. CDR3 in amino acids: CASSPGPGRGYGYTF. DNA for the CDR3: TGTGCCAGCTCACCCGGACCCGGTCGGGGATATGGCTACACCTTC.

The chain couples TRBV5-1 to TRBJ1-4, with 9 positions matching TRBD1. Germline values: CDR1 SGHRS, CDR2 YFSETQ. Trimming took 4 bases from V and 0 from J; bases not matched to a gene: 4. The CDR3 has 16 residues. The CDR3 is CASSLGQGTTNEKLFF. In DNA form, the CDR3 reads TGCGCCAGCAGCCTGGGACAGGGAACAACTAATGAAAAACTGTTTTTT. Looking up the rest from reference TRBV5-1 and TRBJ1-4 gives the full variable domain: KAGVTQTPRYLIKTRGQQVTLSCSPISGHRSVSWYQQTPGQGLQFLFEYFSETQRNKGNFPGRFSGRQFSNSRSEMNVSTLELGDSALYLCASSLGQGTTNEKLFFGSGTQLSVL.

V usage is TRBV9 and J usage is TRBJ1-2; no clear D gene. In germline, CDR1 is SGDLS, CDR2 YYNGEE. With 0 bases removed from V and 5 bases from J, the gap between germline ends came to 11 bases. This CDR3 contains 14 residues. The CDR3, as DNA: TGTGCCAGCAGCGTAGACCCGGTGGGGTATGGCTACACCTTC. Protein: CASSVDPVGYGYTF.

The rearrangement links TRBV6-6 to TRBJ1-1; possible D gene TRBD1, 5 bases. The CDR3 runs to 13 residues. V lost 4 bases to trimming and J lost 3 bases, with 9 bases between them. Germline V lookup: CDR1 MNHNY, CDR2 SVGAGI (reference sequence). For the CDR3, the DNA is TGTGCCAGCAGTTCTCAGGGATACACTGAAGCTTTCTTT. Translating it yields CASSSQGYTEAFF.

This rearrangement joins TRBV9 to TRBJ2-7; 9 bases are a match to TRBD2. The CDR3 has 16 amino acids. Trimming cost V 0 bases and J 0 bases; bases outside gene matches: 4. The V gene's germline CDR1 is SGDLS and CDR2 YYNGEE. The CDR3 region is CASSVGAGGSSYEQYF. In DNA, the CDR3 is TGTGCCAGCAGCGTAGGTGCGGGGGGGAGCTCCTACGAGCAGTACTTC. Drawing the rest from reference TRBV9 and TRBJ2-7, the complete variable domain is DSGVTQTPKHLITATGQRVTLRCSPRSGDLSVYWYQQSLDQGLQFLIQYYNGEERAKGNILERFSAQQFPDLHSELNLSSLELGDSALYFCASSVGAGGSSYEQYFGPGTRLTVT.

This clone was seen a few times. The rearrangement joins TRBV28 to TRBJ1-1, with D hard to call. CDR1 and CDR2 (germline): MDHEN, SYDVKM. Trimming took 6 bases from V and 9 from J, leaving 17 bases between them. The CDR3 extends over 13 amino acids. The CDR3 loop is CASSGLGGSKAFF. The CDR3 nucleotides are TGTGCCAGCAGCGGACTAGGAGGCAGCAAAGCTTTCTTT.

The rearrangement joins TRBV7-9 to TRBJ1-1; D is unclear. The CDR3 is made up of 14 amino acids. Looked up from germline, CDR1 is SEHNR and CDR2 is FQNEAQ (reference sequence). Trimming shortened V by 5 bases and J by 2 bases, and 12 bases separated the two germline ends. The CDR3 coding sequence is TGTGCCAGCAGCCCCGCGATAGTAAACACTGAAGCTTTCTTT. It encodes CASSPAIVNTEAFF.

The J gene is TRBJ2-1, the V gene TRBV6-6; D is undetermined. The CDR3 extends over 12 amino acids. Germline V gene lookup returns CDR1 MNHNY and CDR2 SVGAGI (reference sequence). Between the trimmed V and J ends, which lost 10 bases and 7 bases, there was a span of 14 bases. CDR3 sequence (DNA): TGTGCCACTGGCCCAGGATTTAATGAGCAGTTCTTC. As protein: CATGPGFNEQFF.